This entry describes one T cell receptor (beta chain). This clonotype was observed a single time. Its antigen is not yet known. No base qualities exist here, and no much larger clone lies one base off it. A lone read is weak support. The reads were generated on an Illumina MiSeq. Profiling of the peripheral T cell repertoire targeted human TCRbeta genes. As for how the authors treated the data: Beta-binomial modelling was used to test for differences in clonotype abundance while accounting for variability over time. Expanded clonotypes were screened against the ImmuneCODE reference database of SARS-CoV-2-associated TCRs and mapped to viral genome regions. Additional analyses of the repertoire looked at TRBV gene usage, CDR3 length, CDR3 amino acid overlap between time points, clonotype abundance distributions and Jaccard similarity. TCRdb took the public reads, trimmed them with fastp at Q25, ran MiXCR for clone calling and kept in-frame beta chains. Each record represents a unique CDR3 protein, reported with the most common genes and DNA among its rows. The V and J calls were determined by TCRdb, not by the authors. This sample gives roughly 250,000 distinct CDR3 sequences in total; 29% of them show up just once. The ten most abundant clones make up roughly 7% of the sample.

This specimen belongs to a study of kidney transplant recipient with SARS-CoV-2 infection (dated by TCRdb to about 2021). The time point label of this sample denotes: pre-pandemic baseline sample and day 111 after first positive SARS-CoV-2 test. Taken from cysteine to phenylalanine, the CDR3 has 12 residues. Only the CDR3 region is kept as DNA, spanning 36 bases read in frame from base 1. V is cut back by 6 bases and J by 12 bases, with 7 bases in the junction unmatched. CDR1 and CDR2, looked up from the germline V gene, are MDHEN and SYDVKM. The V and J segments used are TRBV28 and TRBJ1-4; 7 nucleotides in the junction match TRBD1. The starting material was a blood sample, obtained at baseline and on day 111 from a kidney transplant recipient. This receptor was identified in a male patient aged 30 to 39 who had COVID-19 and was a kidney transplant recipient. After a transplant, certain T cells may trace back to the graft donor. CDR3 protein: CASSLDREELFF. Read as DNA, the sequence is TGTGCCAGCAGCCTCGACAGGGAAGAACTGTTTTTT.